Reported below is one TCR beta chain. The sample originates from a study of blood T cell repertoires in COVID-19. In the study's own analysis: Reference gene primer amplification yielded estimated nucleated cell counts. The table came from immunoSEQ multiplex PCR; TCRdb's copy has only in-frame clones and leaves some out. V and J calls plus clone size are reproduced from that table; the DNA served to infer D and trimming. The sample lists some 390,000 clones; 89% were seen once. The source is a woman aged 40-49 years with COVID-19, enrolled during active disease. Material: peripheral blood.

CDR3 bases: TGTGCCAGCAATACTCCGGGACAGGGGCTTTATGGCTACACCTTC. This sequence encodes CASNTPGQGLYGYTF. V is TRBV28 and J is TRBJ1-2; 10 bases agree with TRBD1. This CDR3 is built from 15 residues. J was trimmed by 5 bases and V by 7 bases; bases with no gene match: 10. Germline V gene lookup returns CDR1 MDHEN and CDR2 SYDVKM.